This TCR beta chain was captured by sequencing in a study of shared clonotypes between healthy human individuals. The CDR3 is 15 amino acids. The germline V gene encodes CDR1 MNHEY and CDR2 SVGAGI. Trimming pared 0 bases from V and 1 base from J, leaving 9 bases between. This clone was detected a few times. Additional DNA sequences in this sample encode the identical CDR3. When replicate PCRs were run on sorted subsets, they used about 200 ng DNA, tens of thousands of T cell genomes. Sequenced by immunoSEQ multiplex PCR; TCRdb stores in-frame clones only, minus some. This sample yields around 300,000 clones, of which around 87% are seen a single time; 15% to 20% belongs to the top ten.

V and J are TRBV6-5 and TRBJ2-5; the D gene is possibly TRBD1 (5 bases). The receptor's source is a man younger than 30 in good health. Sequenced: memory CD8+ T cells sorted from blood. Subset reported: CD45RO+ cells pooled with CCR7-negative TemRA cells. The CDR3, as DNA: TGTGCCAGCAGTTACTCGAGGACATCCCAAGAGACCCAGTACTTC. Its translation: CASSYSRTSQETQYF.